The 9 T cell receptor beta chains given below trace back to one sample, sequenced in a study of T cells in Graves' hyperthyroidism and ophthalmopathy. RNA transcripts were the template for amplifying TCR beta CDR3 regions. TCR CDR3 underwent first-round RT-PCR with the HTBI primer set. TCRdb reanalysed the multiplex PCR reads using MiXCR and keeps one entry per CDR3 protein. The sample has some 500,000 distinct CDR3 sequences, 15% to 20% seen once. Sample: blood. Receptors were obtained from a woman in her 30s with Graves' ophthalmopathy.

This clonotype was counted ten times or more. This chain links TRBV4-1 with TRBJ2-1; tentative D call: TRBD1 (6 bases). Per the germline V gene, CDR1 is MGHRA and CDR2 is YSYEKL. There are 14 residues in the CDR3. V dropped 3 bases and J dropped 5 bases, with 11 bases sitting between them. CDR3 amino acids: CASSQADRNNEQFF. The CDR3 region has the DNA TGCGCCAGCAGCCAGGCAGACAGGAACAATGAGCAGTTCTTC.

V gene TRBV10-3 combines with J gene TRBJ2-3, with 8 bases that match TRBD2. The CDR3 consists of 13 residues. Looked up from germline, CDR1 is ENHRY and CDR2 is SYGVKD. With V trimmed by 9 bases and J by 4 bases, 6 bases remained unmatched. CDR3 protein: CAITAGVADTQYF. In nucleotides, the CDR3 is TGTGCCATAACAGCGGGAGTGGCAGATACGCAGTATTTT.

This clonotype was recorded a few times. V gene TRBV4-1 combines with J gene TRBJ1-1, with 7 nucleotides matching TRBD1. CDR1 is MGHRA, CDR2 YSYEKL, per germline. CDR3 length: 15 amino acids. V dropped 4 bases and J dropped 1; count of bases not matched to a gene: 6. CDR3 coding DNA: TGCGCCAGCAGCCTCTCAGGGGGAGGGAACACTGAAGCTTTCTTT. Translation: CASSLSGGGNTEAFF.

This clonotype has a single count. The rearrangement uses TRBV6-2 or TRBV6-3 and TRBJ2-1, with 7 bases identical to TRBD1. Germline V gene sequence: CDR1 MNHEY, CDR2 SVGEGT. The CDR3 contains 15 residues. The ends lost 6 bases at V and 4 bases at J; junction bases unmatched: 9. Here the CDR3 DNA reads TGTGCCAGCAGCTTACCGGGACAGAATTACAATGAGCAGTTCTTC. Translating it yields CASSLPGQNYNEQFF.

This clonotype was picked up many times. The CDR3 protein is CASSLYRVAGEQYF. Written as DNA, the CDR3 is TGTGCCAGCAGTTTGTACCGAGTGGCCGGCGAGCAGTACTTC. The chain employs TRBV28 and TRBJ2-7; D unclear. V lost 3 bases to trimming and J lost 6 bases, with 15 bases between them. Germline V gene lookup returns CDR1 MDHEN and CDR2 SYDVKM. The CDR3 contains 14 residues.

This clonotype was found many times. This chain links TRBV12-3 or TRBV12-4 with TRBJ2-1; weak D call: TRBD1 (5 bases). This CDR3 comprises 14 residues. Trimming left V 7 bases short and J 4 bases short, with 14 bases between. This CDR3 reads CASNSPYRYNEQFF. CDR3 coding DNA: TGTGCCAGCAACTCTCCTTACAGGTACAATGAGCAGTTCTTC.

This chain connects TRBV28 to TRBJ1-4; D call uncertain. The V gene lost 2 bases and the J gene lost 14 bases, with 18 bases spanning the gap. The CDR3 runs to 14 residues. The germline gives CDR1 MDHEN, CDR2 SYDVKM. The CDR3 nucleotides read TGTGCCAGCAGTTTACGGGCCTTGATTGAAAGGCTGTTTTTT. It codes for CASSLRALIERLFF.

Many counts were recorded for this clonotype. A read error is likely, as this CDR3 ends without the conserved phenylalanine or tryptophan. The genes are TRBV20-1 and TRBJ1-1; D remains ambiguous. The CDR3 length is 13 residues. Germline V CDR1 and CDR2: DFQATT, SNEGSKA (reference sequence). Trimming left V 3 bases short and J 1 base short, with 9 bases between. CDR3 in DNA: TGCAGTGCTAGTAGGGTTACGAACACTGAAGCTTTCCTT. This encodes CSASRVTNTEAFL.

Only a few counts were recorded for this clonotype. The chain is built from TRBV20-1 and TRBJ2-7; D not certain. The ends were cut back, 4 bases at V and 6 bases at J, with 7 bases in the middle. Germline CDR1 reads DFQATT; CDR2 reads SNEGSKA (reference sequence). CDR3 length: 10 residues. The CDR3 DNA is TGCAGTGCTAACCTCCCCGAGCAGTACTTC. It is translated as CSANLPEQYF.